The 2 T cell receptor beta chains presented below share a single source sample, sequenced in a study of shared clonotypes between healthy human individuals. Clones were read by immunoSEQ multiplex PCR, and TCRdb kept only the in-frame ones, dropping some. Of around 700,000 clones in the sample, 74% were seen once. Sequenced: memory CD4+ T cells sorted from blood. Documented subset: CD45RA-negative fraction. The receptors were sampled from a woman between 25 and 40 years old in good health.

The chain recombines TRBV25-1 with TRBJ2-5; D remains unclear. Between the trimmed V and J ends, which lost 2 bases and 0 bases, there was a span of 13 bases. CDR3 length equals 16 residues. Per the germline V gene, CDR1 is MGHDK and CDR2 is SYGVNS. The CDR3 here is CASSEALRKHQETQYF. In DNA, the CDR3 is TGTGCCAGCAGTGAAGCCTTGCGGAAGCACCAAGAGACCCAGTACTTC.

The genes are TRBV27 and TRBJ2-1, with TRBD2 matching over 13 bases. The CDR3 runs 15 residues. The germline CDR1 and CDR2 sequences are MNHEY and SMNVEV (reference sequence). The J segment lost 10 bases and the V segment lost 6 bases, leaving 9 bases of the junction unmatched. CDR3 bases: TGTGCCAGCAGCTCAAGGGGGACTAGCGGGGCCGAGCAGTTCTTC. Its protein product is CASSSRGTSGAEQFF.